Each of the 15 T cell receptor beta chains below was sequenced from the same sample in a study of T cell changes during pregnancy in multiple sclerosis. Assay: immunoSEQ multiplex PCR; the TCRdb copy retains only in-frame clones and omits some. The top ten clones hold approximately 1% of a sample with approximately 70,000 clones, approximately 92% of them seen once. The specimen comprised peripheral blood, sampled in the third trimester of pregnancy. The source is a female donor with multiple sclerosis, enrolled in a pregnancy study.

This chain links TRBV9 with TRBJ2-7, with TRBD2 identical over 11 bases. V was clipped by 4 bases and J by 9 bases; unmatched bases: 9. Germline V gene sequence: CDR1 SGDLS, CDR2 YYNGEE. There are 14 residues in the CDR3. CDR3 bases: TGTGCCAGCAGCCCCCTAGCGGGAGGAGGCGGGCAGTACTTC. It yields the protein CASSPLAGGGGQYF.

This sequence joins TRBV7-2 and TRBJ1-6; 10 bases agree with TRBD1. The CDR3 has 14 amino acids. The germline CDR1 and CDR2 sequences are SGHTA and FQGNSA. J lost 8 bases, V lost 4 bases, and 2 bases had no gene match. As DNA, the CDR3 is TGTGCCAGCAGCTCCGGGACAGGGGATTCACCCCTCCACTTT. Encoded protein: CASSSGTGDSPLHF.

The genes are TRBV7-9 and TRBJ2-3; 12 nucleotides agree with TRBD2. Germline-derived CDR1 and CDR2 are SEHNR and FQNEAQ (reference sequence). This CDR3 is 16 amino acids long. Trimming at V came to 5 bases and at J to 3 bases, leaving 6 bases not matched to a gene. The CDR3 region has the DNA TGTGCCAGCAGCCGCCTAGCGGGAGGGCCGACAGATACGCAGTATTTT. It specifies CASSRLAGGPTDTQYF.

The CDR3 sequence is CASNPRGSTDNEQFF. DNA for the CDR3: TGTGCCAGCAACCCTAGGGGTAGTACCGACAATGAGCAGTTCTTC. J is TRBJ2-1 and V is TRBV27; possibly TRBD1 for D (5 bases). This CDR3 is built from 15 residues. The V and J ends lost 7 bases and 5 bases respectively, with 18 bases between them. Germline assignment: CDR1 MNHEY and CDR2 SMNVEV (reference sequence).

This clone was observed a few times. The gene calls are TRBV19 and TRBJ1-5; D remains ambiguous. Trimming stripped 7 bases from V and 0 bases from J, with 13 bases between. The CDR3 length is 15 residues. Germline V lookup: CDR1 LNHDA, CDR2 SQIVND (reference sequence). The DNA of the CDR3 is TGTGCCAGTACCCTTCAGATTTATAGCAATCAGCCCCAGCATTTT. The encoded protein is CASTLQIYSNQPQHF.

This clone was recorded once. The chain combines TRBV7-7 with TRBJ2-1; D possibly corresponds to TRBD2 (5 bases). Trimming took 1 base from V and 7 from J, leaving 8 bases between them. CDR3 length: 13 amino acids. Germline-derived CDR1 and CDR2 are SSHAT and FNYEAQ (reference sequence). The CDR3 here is CASSLGTDNEQFF. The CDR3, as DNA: TGTGCCAGCAGCTTAGGGACTGATAATGAGCAGTTCTTC.

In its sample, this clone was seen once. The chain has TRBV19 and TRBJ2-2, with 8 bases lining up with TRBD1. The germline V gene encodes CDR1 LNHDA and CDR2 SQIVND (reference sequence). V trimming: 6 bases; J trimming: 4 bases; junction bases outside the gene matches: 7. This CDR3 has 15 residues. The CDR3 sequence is CASSDRGGSTGELFF. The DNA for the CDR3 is TGTGCCAGTAGCGACAGGGGCGGAAGCACCGGGGAGCTGTTTTTT.

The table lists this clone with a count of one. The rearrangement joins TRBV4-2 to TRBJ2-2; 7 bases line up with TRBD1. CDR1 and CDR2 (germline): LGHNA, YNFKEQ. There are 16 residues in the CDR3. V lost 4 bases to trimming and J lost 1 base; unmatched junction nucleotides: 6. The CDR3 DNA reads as TGTGCCAGCAGCCCCCCCCAGGGGGTGAACACCGGGGAGCTGTTTTTT. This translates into CASSPPQGVNTGELFF.

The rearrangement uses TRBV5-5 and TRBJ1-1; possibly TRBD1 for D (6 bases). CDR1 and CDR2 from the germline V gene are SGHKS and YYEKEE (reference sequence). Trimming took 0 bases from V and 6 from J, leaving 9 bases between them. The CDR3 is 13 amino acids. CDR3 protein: CASSLVGAAEAFF. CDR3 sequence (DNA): TGTGCCAGCAGCTTGGTGGGGGCGGCTGAAGCTTTCTTT. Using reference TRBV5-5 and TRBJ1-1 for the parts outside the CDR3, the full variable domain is DAGVTQSPTHLIKTRGQQVTLRCSPISGHKSVSWYQQVLGQGPQFIFQYYEKEERGRGNFPDRFSARQFPNYSSELNVNALLLGDSALYLCASSLVGAAEAFFGQGTRLTVV.

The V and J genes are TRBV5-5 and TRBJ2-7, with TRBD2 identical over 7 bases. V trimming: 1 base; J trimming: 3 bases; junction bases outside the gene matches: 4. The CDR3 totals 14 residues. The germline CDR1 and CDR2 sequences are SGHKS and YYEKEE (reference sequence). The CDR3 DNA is TGTGCCAGCAGCTTGTATCGGGAGGTCTACGAGCAGTACTTC. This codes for CASSLYREVYEQYF.

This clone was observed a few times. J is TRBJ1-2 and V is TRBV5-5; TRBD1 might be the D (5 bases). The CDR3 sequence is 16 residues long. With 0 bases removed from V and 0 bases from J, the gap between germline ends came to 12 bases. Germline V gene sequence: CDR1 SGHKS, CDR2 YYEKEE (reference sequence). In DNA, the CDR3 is TGTGCCAGCAGCTTGGATGCCGGGGGAGCTAACTATGGCTACACCTTC. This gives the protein CASSLDAGGANYGYTF.

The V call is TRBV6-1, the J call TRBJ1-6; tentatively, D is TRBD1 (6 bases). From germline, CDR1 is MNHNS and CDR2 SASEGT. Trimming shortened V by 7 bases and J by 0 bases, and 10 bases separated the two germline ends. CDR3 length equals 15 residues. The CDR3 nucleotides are TGTGCCAGCACCTTGACAGGCTCCTATAATTCACCCCTCCACTTT. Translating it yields CASTLTGSYNSPLHF.

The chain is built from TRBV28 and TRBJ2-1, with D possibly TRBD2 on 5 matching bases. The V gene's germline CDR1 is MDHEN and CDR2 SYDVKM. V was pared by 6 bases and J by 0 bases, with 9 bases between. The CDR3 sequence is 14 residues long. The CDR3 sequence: CASRVASSYNEQFF. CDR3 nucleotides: TGTGCCAGCAGGGTAGCGAGCTCCTACAATGAGCAGTTCTTC.

CDR3 loop: CASNEGERETQYF. As DNA, the CDR3 is TGTGCCAGCAATGAGGGAGAGAGAGAGACCCAGTACTTC. The gene calls are TRBV5-6 and TRBJ2-5, with a possible D match to TRBD2 (5 bases). The CDR3 is 13 residues long. Deletions cut 6 bases from V and 4 bases from J, with 13 bases between. CDR1 SGHDT and CDR2 YYEEEE come from the germline V gene.

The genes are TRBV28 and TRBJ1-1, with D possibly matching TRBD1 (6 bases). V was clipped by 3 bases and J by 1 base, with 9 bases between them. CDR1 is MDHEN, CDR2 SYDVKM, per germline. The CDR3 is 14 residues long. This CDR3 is CASSLAQGNTEAFF. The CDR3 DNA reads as TGTGCCAGCAGTTTGGCACAGGGGAACACTGAAGCTTTCTTT.